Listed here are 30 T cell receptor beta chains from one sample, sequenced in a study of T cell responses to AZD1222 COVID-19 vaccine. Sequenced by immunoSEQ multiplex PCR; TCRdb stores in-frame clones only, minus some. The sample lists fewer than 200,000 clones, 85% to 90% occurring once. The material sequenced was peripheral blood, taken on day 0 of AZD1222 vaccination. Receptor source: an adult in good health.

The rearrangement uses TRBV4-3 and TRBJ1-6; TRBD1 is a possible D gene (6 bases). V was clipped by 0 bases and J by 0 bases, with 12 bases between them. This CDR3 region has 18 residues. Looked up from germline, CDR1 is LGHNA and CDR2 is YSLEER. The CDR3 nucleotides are TGCGCCAGCAGCCAAGAAGCGCAGGGGAGCTCCTATAATTCACCCCTCCACTTT. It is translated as CASSQEAQGSSYNSPLHF.

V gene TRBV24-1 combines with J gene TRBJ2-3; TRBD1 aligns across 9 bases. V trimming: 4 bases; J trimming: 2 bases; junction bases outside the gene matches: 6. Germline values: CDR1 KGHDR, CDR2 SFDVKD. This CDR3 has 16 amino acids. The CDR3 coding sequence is TGTGCCACCAGTGACCCCGGGACAGGGCTCACAGATACGCAGTATTTT. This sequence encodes CATSDPGTGLTDTQYF.

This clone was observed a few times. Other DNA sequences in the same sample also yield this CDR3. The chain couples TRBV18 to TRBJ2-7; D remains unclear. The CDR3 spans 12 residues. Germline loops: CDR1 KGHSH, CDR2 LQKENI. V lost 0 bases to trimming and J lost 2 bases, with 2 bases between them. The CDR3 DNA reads TGTGCCAGCTCACCACCTACCTACGAGCAGTACTTC. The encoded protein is CASSPPTYEQYF.

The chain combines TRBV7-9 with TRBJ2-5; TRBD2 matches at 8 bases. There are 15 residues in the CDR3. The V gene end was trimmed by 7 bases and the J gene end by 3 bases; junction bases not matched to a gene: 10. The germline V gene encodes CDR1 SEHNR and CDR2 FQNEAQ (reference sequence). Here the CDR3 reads CASILGAGGKETQYF. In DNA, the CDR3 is TGTGCCAGCATTCTCGGGGCGGGGGGTAAAGAGACCCAGTACTTC.

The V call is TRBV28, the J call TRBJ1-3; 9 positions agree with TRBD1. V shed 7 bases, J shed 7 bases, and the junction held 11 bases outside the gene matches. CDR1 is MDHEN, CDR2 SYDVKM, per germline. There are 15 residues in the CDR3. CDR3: CASTGGTGRGNTIYF. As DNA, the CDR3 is TGTGCCAGCACTGGTGGGACAGGGCGAGGGAACACCATATATTTT.

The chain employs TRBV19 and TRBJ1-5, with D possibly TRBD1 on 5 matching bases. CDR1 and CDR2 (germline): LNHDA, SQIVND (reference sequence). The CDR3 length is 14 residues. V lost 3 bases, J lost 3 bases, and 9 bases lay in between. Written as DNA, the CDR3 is TGTGCCAGTAGTATGCAGGGAAACAATCAGCCCCAGCATTTT. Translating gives CASSMQGNNQPQHF.

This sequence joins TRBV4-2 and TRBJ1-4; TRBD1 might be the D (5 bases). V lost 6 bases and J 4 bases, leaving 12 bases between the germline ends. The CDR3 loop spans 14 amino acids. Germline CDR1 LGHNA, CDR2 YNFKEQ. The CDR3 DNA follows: TGTGCCAGCAGTAGGTGGGGGGGTAATGAAAAACTGTTTTTT. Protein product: CASSRWGGNEKLFF.

In DNA form, the CDR3 reads TGTGCCACCAGTGTCGCACGAGGTTGGGAGCAGTTCTTC. It codes for CATSVARGWEQFF. The chain uses TRBV24-1 and TRBJ2-1; no clear D. Per the germline V gene, CDR1 is KGHDR and CDR2 is SFDVKD. V lost 5 bases and J lost 10, with 14 bases in between. The CDR3 contains 13 residues.

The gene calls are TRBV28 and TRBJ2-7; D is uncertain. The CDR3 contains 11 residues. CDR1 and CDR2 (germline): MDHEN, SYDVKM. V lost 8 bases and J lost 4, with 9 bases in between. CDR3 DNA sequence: TGTGCCAGCGGAACACCATACGAGCAGTACTTC. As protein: CASGTPYEQYF.

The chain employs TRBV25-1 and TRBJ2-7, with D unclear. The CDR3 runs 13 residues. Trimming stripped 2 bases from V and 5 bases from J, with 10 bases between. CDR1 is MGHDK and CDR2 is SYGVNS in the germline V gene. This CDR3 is CASSEREVHEQYF. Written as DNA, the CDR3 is TGTGCCAGCAGTGAACGAGAAGTCCACGAGCAGTACTTC.

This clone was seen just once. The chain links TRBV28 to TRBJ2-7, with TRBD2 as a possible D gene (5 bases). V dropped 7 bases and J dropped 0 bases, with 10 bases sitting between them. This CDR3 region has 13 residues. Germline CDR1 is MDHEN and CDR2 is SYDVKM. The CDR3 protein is CASTLRVSYEQYF. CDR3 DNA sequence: TGTGCCAGCACTCTGCGGGTCTCCTACGAGCAGTACTTC.

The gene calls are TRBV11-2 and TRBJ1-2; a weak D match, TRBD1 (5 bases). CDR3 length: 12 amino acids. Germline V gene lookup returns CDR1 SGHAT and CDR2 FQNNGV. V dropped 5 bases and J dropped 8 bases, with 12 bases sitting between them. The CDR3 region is CASSRSRDGYTF. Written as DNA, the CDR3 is TGTGCCAGCAGCCGGTCGCGGGACGGCTACACCTTC.

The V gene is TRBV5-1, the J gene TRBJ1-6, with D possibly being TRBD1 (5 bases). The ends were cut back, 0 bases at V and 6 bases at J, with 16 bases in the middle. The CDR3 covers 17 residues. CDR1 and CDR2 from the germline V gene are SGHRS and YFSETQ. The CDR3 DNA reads TGCGCCAGCAGCTTGGTGGGAGGACAAGCCCTTAATTCACCCCTCCACTTT. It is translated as CASSLVGGQALNSPLHF.

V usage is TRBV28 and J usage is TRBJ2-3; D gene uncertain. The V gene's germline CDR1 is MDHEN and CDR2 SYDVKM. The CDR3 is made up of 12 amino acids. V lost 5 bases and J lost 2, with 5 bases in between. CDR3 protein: CASSRDTDTQYF. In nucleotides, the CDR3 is TGTGCCAGCAGTCGAGACACAGATACGCAGTATTTT.

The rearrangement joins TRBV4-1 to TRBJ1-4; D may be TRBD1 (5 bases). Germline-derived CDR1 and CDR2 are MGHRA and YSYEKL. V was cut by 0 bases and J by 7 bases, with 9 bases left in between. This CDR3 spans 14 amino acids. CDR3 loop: CASSQEGGSEKLFF. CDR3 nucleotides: TGCGCCAGCAGCCAAGAGGGGGGGAGTGAAAAACTGTTTTTT.

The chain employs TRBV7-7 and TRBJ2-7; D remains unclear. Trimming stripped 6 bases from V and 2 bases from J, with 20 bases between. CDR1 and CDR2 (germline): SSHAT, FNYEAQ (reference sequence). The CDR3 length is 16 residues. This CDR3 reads CASSASFRTSAYEQYF. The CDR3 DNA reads TGTGCCAGCAGTGCATCGTTTCGGACCTCGGCCTACGAGCAGTACTTC.

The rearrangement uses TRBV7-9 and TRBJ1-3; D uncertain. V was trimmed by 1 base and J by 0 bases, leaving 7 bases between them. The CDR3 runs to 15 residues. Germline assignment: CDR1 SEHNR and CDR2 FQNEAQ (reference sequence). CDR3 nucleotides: TGTGCCAGCAGCTTAGACCGCCTCTCTGGAAACACCATATATTTT. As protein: CASSLDRLSGNTIYF.

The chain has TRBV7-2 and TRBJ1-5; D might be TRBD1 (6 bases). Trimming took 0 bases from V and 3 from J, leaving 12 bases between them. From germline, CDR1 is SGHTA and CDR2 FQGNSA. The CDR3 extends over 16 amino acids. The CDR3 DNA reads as TGTGCCAGCAGCTTAGCTGGAGGACAGAACAATCAGCCCCAGCATTTT. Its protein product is CASSLAGGQNNQPQHF. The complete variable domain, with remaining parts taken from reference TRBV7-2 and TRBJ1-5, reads GAGVSQSPSNKVTEKGKDVELRCDPISGHTALYWYRQSLGQGLEFLIYFQGNSAPDKSGLPSDRFSAERTGGSVSTLTIQRTQQEDSAVYLCASSLAGGQNNQPQHFGDGTRLSIL.

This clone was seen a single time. The CDR3 sequence: CASSTTSGSSTGELFF. The CDR3 DNA reads TGTGCCAGCAGCACCACTAGCGGGAGTAGCACCGGGGAGCTGTTTTTT. The rearrangement uses TRBV9 and TRBJ2-2, with 11 positions matching TRBD2. V lost 4 bases to trimming and J lost 4 bases; unmatched junction nucleotides: 6. Germline CDR1 reads SGDLS; CDR2 reads YYNGEE. The CDR3 totals 16 residues.

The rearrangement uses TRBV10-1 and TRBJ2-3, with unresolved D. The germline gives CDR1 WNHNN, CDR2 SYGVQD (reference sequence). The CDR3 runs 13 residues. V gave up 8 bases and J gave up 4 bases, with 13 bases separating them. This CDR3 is CASSYSGSDTQYF. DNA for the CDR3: TGCGCCAGCTCTTATTCCGGCTCAGATACGCAGTATTTT.

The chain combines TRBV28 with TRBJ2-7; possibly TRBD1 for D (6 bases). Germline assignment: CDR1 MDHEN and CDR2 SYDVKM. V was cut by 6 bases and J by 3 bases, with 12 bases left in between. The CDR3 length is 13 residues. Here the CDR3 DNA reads TGTGCCAGCAGACCGGACAGTGTCTACGAGCAGTACTTC. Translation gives CASRPDSVYEQYF.

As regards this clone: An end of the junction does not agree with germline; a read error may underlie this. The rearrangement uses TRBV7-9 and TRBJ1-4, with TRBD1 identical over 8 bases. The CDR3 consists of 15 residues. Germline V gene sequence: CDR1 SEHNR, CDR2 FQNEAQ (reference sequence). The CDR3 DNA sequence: TGTGCCAGCAGCCCTGGACAGGGTACTAGTGAAAAACTGTTTTTT. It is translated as CASSPGQGTSEKLFF.

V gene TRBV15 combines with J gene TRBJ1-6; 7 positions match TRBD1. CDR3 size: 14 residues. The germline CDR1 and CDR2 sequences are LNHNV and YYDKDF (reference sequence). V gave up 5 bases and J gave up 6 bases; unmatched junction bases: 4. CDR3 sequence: CATSPQGGNSPLHF. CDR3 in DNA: TGTGCCACCAGCCCCCAGGGGGGTAATTCACCCCTCCACTTT.

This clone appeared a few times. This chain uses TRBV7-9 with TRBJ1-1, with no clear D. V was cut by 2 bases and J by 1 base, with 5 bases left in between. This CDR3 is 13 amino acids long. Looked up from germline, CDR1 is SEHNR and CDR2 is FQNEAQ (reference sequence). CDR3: CASSLQENTEAFF. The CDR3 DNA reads TGTGCCAGCAGCTTACAGGAGAACACTGAAGCTTTCTTT.

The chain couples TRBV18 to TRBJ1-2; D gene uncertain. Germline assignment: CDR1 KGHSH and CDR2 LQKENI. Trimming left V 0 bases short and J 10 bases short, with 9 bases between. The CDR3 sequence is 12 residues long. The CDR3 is CASSPPQIVYTF. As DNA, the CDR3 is TGTGCCAGCTCACCACCTCAAATCGTCTACACCTTC. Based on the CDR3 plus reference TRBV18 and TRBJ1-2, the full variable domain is NAGVMQNPRHLVRRRGQEARLRCSPMKGHSHVYWYRQLPEEGLKFMVYLQKENIIDESGMPKERFSAEFPKEGPSILRIQQVVRGDSAAYFCASSPPQIVYTFGSGTRLTVV.

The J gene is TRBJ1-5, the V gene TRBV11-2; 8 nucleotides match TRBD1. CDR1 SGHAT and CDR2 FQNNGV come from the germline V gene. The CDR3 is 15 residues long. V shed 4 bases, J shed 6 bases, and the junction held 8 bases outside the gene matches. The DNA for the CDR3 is TGTGCCAGCAGCTCGGGACAGGATGCGGGTCAGCCCCAGCATTTT. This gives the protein CASSSGQDAGQPQHF.

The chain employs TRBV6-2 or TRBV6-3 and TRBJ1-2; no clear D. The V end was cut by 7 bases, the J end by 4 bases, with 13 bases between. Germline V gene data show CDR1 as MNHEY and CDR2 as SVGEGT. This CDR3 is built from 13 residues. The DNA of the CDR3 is TGTGCCAGCAACCCGGACTCGCTCTATGGCTACACCTTC. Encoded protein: CASNPDSLYGYTF.

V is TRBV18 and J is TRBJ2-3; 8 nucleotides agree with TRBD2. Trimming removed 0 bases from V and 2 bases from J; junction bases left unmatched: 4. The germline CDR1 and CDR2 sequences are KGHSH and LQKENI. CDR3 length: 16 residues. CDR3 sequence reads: CASSPPGRGATDTQYF. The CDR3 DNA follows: TGTGCCAGCTCACCACCCGGGCGGGGGGCCACAGATACGCAGTATTTT.

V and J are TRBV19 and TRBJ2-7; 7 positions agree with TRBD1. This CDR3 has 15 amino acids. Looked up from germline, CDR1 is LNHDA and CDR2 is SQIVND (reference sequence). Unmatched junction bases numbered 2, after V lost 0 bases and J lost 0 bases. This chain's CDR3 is CASSIETGVSYEQYF. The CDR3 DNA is TGTGCCAGTAGTATAGAAACAGGGGTCTCCTACGAGCAGTACTTC.

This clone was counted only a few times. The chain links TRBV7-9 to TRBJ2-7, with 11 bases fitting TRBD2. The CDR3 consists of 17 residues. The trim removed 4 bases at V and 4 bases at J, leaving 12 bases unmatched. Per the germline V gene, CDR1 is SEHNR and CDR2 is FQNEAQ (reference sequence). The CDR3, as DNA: TGTGCCAGCAGCTCCCCGGAGACTAGCGGGATCGGTTACGAGCAGTACTTC. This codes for CASSSPETSGIGYEQYF.